Listed below are T cell receptor beta chains from one sample, sequenced in a study of blood T cell repertoires in COVID-19. Sequencing used immunoSEQ multiplex PCR; TCRdb keeps in-frame clones, though not all of them. This sample has about 31,000 clones; 70% to 90% occur once, and the top ten carry 0.55%. The specimen was peripheral blood. The receptors come from a woman between 40 and 50 years old with active or convalescent COVID-19. Each CDR3 is given with its conserved first and last residue. D genes are given only for firm matches. Size tells how often a clone was seen (once, few, many) or the class of an expanded clone, and some rows leave it out.

. once TRBJ2-5 TRBV2 TGTGCCAGCAGGGCGGCGGGGGCCGGAGAGACCCAGTACTTC CASRAAGAGETQYF
. once TRBJ2-1 TRBV5-4 TGTGCCAGCCGGTATCGCGAGTGGAATGAGCAGTTCTTC CASRYREWNEQFF
. . TRBJ1-1 TRBV28 TGTGCCATCCTGCCCAATGGAGAACAGAACACTGAAGCTTTCTTT CAILPNGEQNTEAFF
. . TRBJ1-4 TRBV15 TGTGCCACTGGGAGGGGTCTAGGAAAACTGTTTTTT CATGRGLGKLFF
. once TRBJ1-5 TRBV30 TGTGCCTGGGGCGAGGATCAGCCCCAGCATTTT CAWGEDQPQHF
TRBD1 . TRBJ1-1 TRBV29-1 TGCAGCGTCCGGACAGGGAACACTGAAGCTTTCTTT CSVRTGNTEAFF
TRBD1 . TRBJ1-6 TRBV5-6 TGTGCCAGCAGCTTGGTGACAGGGGTTTCACCCCTCCACTTT CASSLVTGVSPLHF
. few TRBJ2-7 TRBV6-1 TGTGCCAGCAGTGACCTCCGCCAGGGGACGTACGAGCAGTACTTC CASSDLRQGTYEQYF
. once TRBJ2-3 TRBV7-3 TGTGCCAGCAGCTCGAGCACAGATACGCAGTATTTT CASSSSTDTQYF
. . TRBJ1-6 TRBV7-3 TGTGCCAGCAGCCAAGGGACTCTCGGGAATTCACCCCTCCACTTT CASSQGTLGNSPLHF
TRBD2 . TRBJ2-4 TRBV11-2 TGTGCCCGATGGCGGGGGGATAACATTCAGTACTTC CARWRGDNIQYF
TRBD2 . TRBJ2-1 TRBV5-1 TGCGCCAGCAGCTTGGTCCTCGGGACTAGCGGGAGGTACAATGAGCAGTTCTTC CASSLVLGTSGRYNEQFF
TRBD1 . TRBJ2-4 TRBV7-9 TGTGCCAGCAGCTCCCGGGACAGGGGGATACACATTCAGTACTTC CASSSRDRGIHIQYF
. few TRBJ2-3 TRBV7-3 TGTGCCAGCAGCCTGAAGGGGCTGGGGGATACGCAGTATTTT CASSLKGLGDTQYF
TRBD1 . TRBJ2-7 TRBV4-1 TGCGCCAGCAGCCAGACCGGGACAGGGGCCTACGAGCAGTACTTC CASSQTGTGAYEQYF
. . TRBJ1-3 TRBV30 TGTGCCTGGTACGAGCTTGAGATAACGGGAAACACCATATATTTT CAWYELEITGNTIYF
TRBD2 . TRBJ2-1 TRBV2 TGTGCCAGCAGTGTACTAGCGACCGACTCCTACAATGAGCAGTTCTTC CASSVLATDSYNEQFF
TRBD2 . TRBJ2-2 TRBV27 TGTGCCAGCAGGCCTCCCGGGACTAGCGGGAGGACGAACACCGGGGAGCTGTTTTTT CASRPPGTSGRTNTGELFF
TRBD1 few TRBJ1-5 TRBV27 TGTGAAGGACAGGCCGGACAGAGCAATCAGCCCCAGCATTTT CEGQAGQSNQPQHF
. . TRBJ2-4 TRBV5-6 TGTGCCAGCAGCTTGCTACAGGGAGACAAAAACATTCAGTACTTC CASSLLQGDKNIQYF
TRBD1 . TRBJ1-2 TRBV2 TGTGCCAGCAGTGAATCGTTAGCAGGGGGTATCTATGGCTACACCTTC CASSESLAGGIYGYTF
. . TRBJ2-7 TRBV5-1 TGCGCCAGCAGCTTATCTCGAGGGCGGGGAAACTCCTACGAGCAGTACTTC CASSLSRGRGNSYEQYF
TRBD2 . TRBJ2-5 TRBV11-2 TGTGCCAGCAGTTATCCCACTAGCGGGAGGGAGACCCAGTACTTC CASSYPTSGRETQYF
. . TRBJ1-3 TRBV2 TGTGCCAGCAGGCGCGACACGGGAAACACCATATATTTT CASRRDTGNTIYF
TRBD1 . TRBJ2-7 TRBV7-7 TGTGCTAGCAGCTTGACCCGACAGGGGGCTTCATTTGATCTATACGAGCAGTACTTC CASSLTRQGASFDLYEQYF
. . TRBJ2-7 TRBV6-2/TRBV6-3 TGTGCCAGCAGTTACTCGACCAGGACAGCCCCTCACTACGAGCAGTACTTC CASSYSTRTAPHYEQYF
. . TRBJ2-5 TRBV27 TGTGCCAGCCAAGACAGGACGGAGACCCAGTACTTC CASQDRTETQYF
. . TRBJ2-3 TRBV7-2 TGTGCCAGCAGCTTCCAGCAGTATTTT CASSFQQYF
. . TRBJ2-7 TRBV5-6 TGTGCCAGCAGCCCGCCGGGACTGAGAGTTTCCTACGAGCAGTACTTC CASSPPGLRVSYEQYF
TRBD2 . TRBJ2-7 TRBV5-1 TGCGCCAGCAGCTTGGGGCTAGCGGGAGGAAGCTCCTACGAGCAGTACTTC CASSLGLAGGSSYEQYF
. . TRBJ2-1 TRBV19 TGTGCCAGTAGTATAGGTGGGCGTAAGGACAATGAGCAGTTCTTC CASSIGGRKDNEQFF
. . TRBJ2-6 TRBV3-1/TRBV3-2 TGTGCCAGCAGCCCCAAGAGGGCTGGGGCCAACGTCCTGACTTTC CASSPKRAGANVLTF
TRBD1 . TRBJ2-3 TRBV10-2 TGCGCCAGCAGGGACAGGGGCACAGATACGCAGTATTTT CASRDRGTDTQYF
. . TRBJ2-3 TRBV6-5 TGTGCCAGCAGGATCCAGCCGAGGGCAGATACGCAGTATTTT CASRIQPRADTQYF
. . TRBJ1-2 TRBV30 TGTGCCTGGAATGGGGGCAACTATGGCTACACCTTC CAWNGGNYGYTF
. . TRBJ1-6 TRBV18 TGTGCCAGCTCATCCGAGGGAGGGAACGTTTCACCCCTCCACTTT CASSSEGGNVSPLHF
. . TRBJ1-6 TRBV30 TGTGCCTGGAGGTCGCAGGGAATTTCACCCCTCCACTTT CAWRSQGISPLHF
. . TRBJ2-7 TRBV27 TGTGCCAGCAGTTTAAGTAGGGGTGCTCGGGAGCAGTACTTC CASSLSRGAREQYF
. . TRBJ1-6 TRBV7-2 TGTGCCAGCAGCGTACCTGAGGCACCCCTCCACTTT CASSVPEAPLHF
. . TRBJ1-2 TRBV30 TGTGCCTGGAGTCGTTCTCGGAGCGGGTATGATGGCTACACCTTC CAWSRSRSGYDGYTF
. once TRBJ2-1 TRBV4-1 TGCGCCAGCAGCCAAGGGGGGGGCGTCGTAAACAATGAGCAGTTCTTC CASSQGGGVVNNEQFF
TRBD1 once TRBJ1-1 TRBV18 TGTGCCAGCTCACCGGGACAGGGGGGTTTCGGCACTGAAGCTTTCTTT CASSPGQGGFGTEAFF
. . TRBJ2-7 TRBV6-5 TGTGCCAGCACCCAGGGGGGCGAGCAGTACTTC CASTQGGEQYF
. . TRBJ1-3 TRBV14 TGTGCCAGCAGCCAAGGGGCCGGTATGGGAAACACCATATATTTT CASSQGAGMGNTIYF
TRBD1 . TRBJ1-1 TRBV7-9 TGTGCCAGCAGGGTTTACAGGGGTTCGGACACTGAAGCTTTCTTT CASRVYRGSDTEAFF
. . TRBJ1-2 TRBV27 TGTGCCAGCAGTTTCAGTAGGGAGAGGGGCTACACCTTC CASSFSRERGYTF
TRBD2 . TRBJ2-7 TRBV6-5 TGTGCCAGCCGAGGGACTAGCGGCTCCTACGAGCAGTACTTC CASRGTSGSYEQYF
. . TRBJ1-3 TRBV7-9 TGTGCCAGCAGCTTACTCGTCTCTGGAAACACCATATATTTT CASSLLVSGNTIYF
. once TRBJ2-3 TRBV18 TGTGCCAGCTCACCAGGCGGGGGCCCAAGAGATACGCAGTATTTT CASSPGGGPRDTQYF
TRBD2 . TRBJ2-1 TRBV7-6 TGTGCCAGCAGCTTTGGGGGACTAGGCCGAGACAATGAGCAGTTCTTC CASSFGGLGRDNEQFF
. . TRBJ1-5 TRBV19 TGTGCCAGTAGTATAAGAGGGGGGGAAGATCAGCCCCAGCATTTT CASSIRGGEDQPQHF
. few TRBJ2-5 TRBV19 TGTGCCAGTAGTATCGGCAGCGGAGGTGGAAAAGAGACCCAGTACTTC CASSIGSGGGKETQYF
TRBD1 . TRBJ1-1 TRBV3-1/TRBV3-2 TGTGCCAGCAGCCCTTCGGGACAGGGAAGCACTGAAGCTTTCTTT CASSPSGQGSTEAFF
TRBD1 once TRBJ2-7 TRBV2 TGTGCCAGCAGGGACAGGGCCAGAAGGACCTACGAGCAGTACTTC CASRDRARRTYEQYF
. . TRBJ1-5 TRBV6-2/TRBV6-3 TGTGCCAGCAGTTATGGGCCGGGCAATCAGCCCCAGCATTTT CASSYGPGNQPQHF
TRBD1 once TRBJ1-4 TRBV7-9 TGTGCCAGCAGCGCTGGGACAGGGGGCGAGGAAAAACTGTTTTTT CASSAGTGGEEKLFF
TRBD1 . TRBJ1-2 TRBV11-2 TGTGCCAGCAGCTTAGGGGGGACAGGGGGCGCTCAAATCGATGGCTACACCTTC CASSLGGTGGAQIDGYTF